The rows below give T cell receptor beta chains drawn from one sample of a study of radiation and T cells in renal cell carcinoma. Produced via immunoSEQ multiplex PCR; TCRdb's table is partial and in-frame only. The repertoire has roughly 130,000 clones, around nine tenths of them found once; the top ten carry 5% to 6.5%. Sequenced material: blood, taken from a patient whose treatment included radiotherapy and nephrectomy. The receptors originated from a woman aged 65 to 85 with renal cell carcinoma. Both conserved end residues are part of each CDR3. D genes are given only for firm matches. Clone size is given for some rows only: seen once, a few or many times, or a class if the clone is expanded.

13	TRBJ1-2	NA	NA	TRBV7-2	TGTGCCAGCAGCCCGGCCCAGGAGAGCCGCTACACCTTC	CASSPAQESRYTF
16	TRBJ2-1	NA	TRBD2	TRBV7-9	TGTGCCAGCAGCTTAGGTCAGCGGGGTCTCTACAATGAGCAGTTCTTC	CASSLGQRGLYNEQFF
15	TRBJ1-1	NA	NA	TRBV27	TGTGCCAGCAGTTATTTAGGGGCCGTACGGACTGAAGCTTTCTTT	CASSYLGAVRTEAFF
14	TRBJ2-3	few	TRBD2	TRBV9	TGTGCCAGCAGCGTAGTGGGGGGGACAGATACGCAGTATTTT	CASSVVGGTDTQYF
15	TRBJ2-7	NA	TRBD2	TRBV5-4	TGTGCCAGCAGCTTGGCCAAGCGGGGGGCTTATGAGCAGTACTTC	CASSLAKRGAYEQYF
16	TRBJ2-1	NA	TRBD1	TRBV18	TGTGCCAGCTCATTTATGGACAGGCTAACCTACAATGAGCAGTTCTTC	CASSFMDRLTYNEQFF
13	TRBJ1-5	NA	NA	TRBV19	TGTGCCAGTAGTAGACAGAGCAATCAGCCCCAGCATTTT	CASSRQSNQPQHF
17	TRBJ2-2	few	TRBD2	TRBV7-9	TGTGCCAGCAGCCCCGGACTAGCGGGGATGGGCACCGGGGAGCTGTTTTTT	CASSPGLAGMGTGELFF
16	TRBJ1-6	NA	TRBD1	TRBV4-3	TGCGCCAGCAGCCAAGATCGGACAGGGTTGAATTCACCCCTCCACTTT	CASSQDRTGLNSPLHF
14	TRBJ1-3	NA	NA	TRBV5-1	TGCGCCAGCCGACGACTGCTCTCTGGAAACACCATATATTTT	CASRRLLSGNTIYF
15	TRBJ2-7	NA	NA	TRBV7-2	TGTGCCAGCAGCTCTAGTAGGCAGGGGTTCCACGAGCAGTACTTC	CASSSSRQGFHEQYF
15	TRBJ2-7	NA	NA	TRBV28	TGTGCCAGCAGGCCCGGGACGTATCCCTCCTACGAGCAGTACTTC	CASRPGTYPSYEQYF
14	TRBJ1-6	many	NA	TRBV19	TGTGCCAGTAGGGACGGGGTAGGTAATTCACCCCTCCACTTT	CASRDGVGNSPLHF
14	TRBJ2-7	NA	NA	TRBV6-5	TGTGCCAGCAGTCAAGCCCTAACAACCTACGAGCAGTACTTC	CASSQALTTYEQYF
16	TRBJ1-4	once	NA	TRBV19	TGTGCCAGTAGTATAGAGCGCCGGATTGCTAATGAAAAACTGTTTTTT	CASSIERRIANEKLFF
14	TRBJ2-1	few	TRBD2	TRBV29-1	TGCAGCGTGGGGGGGACTAGCGACTACAATGAGCAGTTCTTC	CSVGGTSDYNEQFF
14	TRBJ2-1	NA	TRBD1	TRBV9	TGTGCCAGCAGCGATGGGACAGGGAACGATGAGCAGTTCTTC	CASSDGTGNDEQFF
13	TRBJ1-5	NA	NA	TRBV7-9	TGTGCCAGCAGCTTCTGGAGCAATCAGCCCCAGCATTTT	CASSFWSNQPQHF
14	TRBJ1-5	NA	TRBD1	TRBV27	TGTGCCAGCAGACAAACAGGGGGCGGCCAGCCCCAGCATTTT	CASRQTGGGQPQHF
15	TRBJ2-7	NA	NA	TRBV5-6	TGTGCCAGCAGCTTCTCTCGGGTCGGGTCCTACGAGCAGTACTTC	CASSFSRVGSYEQYF
16	TRBJ2-5	NA	TRBD2	TRBV7-9	TGTGCCAGCAGCTTTCTAGCGGGGGGGCCCCAAGAGACCCAGTACTTC	CASSFLAGGPQETQYF
14	TRBJ1-1	NA	TRBD1	TRBV27	TGTGCCAGCACCCCGGGACAGGGATCCACTGAAGCTTTCTTT	CASTPGQGSTEAFF
14	TRBJ2-5	once	TRBD1	TRBV6-1	TGTGCCAGCAGTGGGACAGGGGCTTGGGAGACCCAGTACTTC	CASSGTGAWETQYF
14	TRBJ1-6	NA	TRBD1	TRBV19	TGTGCCAGTAGTGACCGGGACAGCAATTCACCCCTCCACTTT	CASSDRDSNSPLHF
15	TRBJ1-1	NA	TRBD1	TRBV30	TGTGCCTGGAGTACTCGGACAGGGACGTACACTGAAGCTTTCTTT	CAWSTRTGTYTEAFF
16	TRBJ2-2	NA	TRBD2	TRBV4-2	TGTGCCAGCAGTTACACTAGCGGGGCGGGGACCGGGGAGCTGTTTTTT	CASSYTSGAGTGELFF
15	TRBJ1-1	once	TRBD1	TRBV5-1	TGCGCCAGCAGCTCTCACAGGGGGCAAGGCACTGAAGCTTTCTTT	CASSSHRGQGTEAFF
14	TRBJ1-2	NA	TRBD1	TRBV9	TGTGCCAGCAGCACCCGGACAGGGCACTATGGCTACACCTTC	CASSTRTGHYGYTF
15	TRBJ2-2	once	NA	TRBV5-1	TGCGCCAGCAGTTTGGGACCACCGAACACCGGGGAGCTGTTTTTT	CASSLGPPNTGELFF
17	TRBJ2-7	NA	NA	TRBV11-3	TGTGCCAGCAGCTTACCCGGACAAGAAGCGAGCTCCTACGAGCAGTACTTC	CASSLPGQEASSYEQYF
14	TRBJ1-5	NA	TRBD1	TRBV30	TGTGCCTGGGGGACAGTACAGAGCAATCAGCCCCAGCATTTT	CAWGTVQSNQPQHF
14	TRBJ2-1	NA	NA	TRBV5-4	TGTGCCAGCAGCCTGCCGGGTTATAGTAATGAGCAGTTCTTC	CASSLPGYSNEQFF
15	TRBJ1-6	NA	NA	TRBV11-3	TGTGCCAGCAGATTGGGGGGACTTAGCAATTCACCCCTCCACTTT	CASRLGGLSNSPLHF
15	TRBJ1-4	NA	NA	TRBV16	TGTGCCAGCAGCCAATCGGTAGAGGGATTGGGAAAACTGTTTTTT	CASSQSVEGLGKLFF
13	TRBJ1-5	NA	NA	TRBV19	TGTGCCAGTCAACAGGGAGGGAATCAGCCCCAGCATTTT	CASQQGGNQPQHF
15	TRBJ1-2	NA	TRBD1	TRBV5-4	TGTGCCAGCAGCGTACCACCGGGACAGGGGAGGGGCTACACCTTC	CASSVPPGQGRGYTF